Each of the 29 T cell receptor beta chains below was sequenced from the same sample in a study of blood T cell repertoires in COVID-19. Repertoires were generated with immunoSEQ multiplex PCR, while TCRdb's copy carries only in-frame clones and drops some. Of some 21,000 clones in the sample, roughly 84% were seen once. The source material was peripheral blood. Receptors were obtained from a man aged 35-49 years with acute or convalescent COVID-19.

This chain links TRBV9 with TRBJ2-5; the match to TRBD2 covers 8 bases. There are 17 residues in the CDR3. CDR1 SGDLS and CDR2 YYNGEE come from the germline V gene. With V trimmed by 0 bases and J by 3 bases, 10 bases remained unmatched. DNA for the CDR3: TGTGCCAGCAGCGTAGGCCCCAGCGGGAGCGAAGAAGAGACCCAGTACTTC. Translating gives CASSVGPSGSEEETQYF. The full variable domain, rest sourced from reference TRBV9 and TRBJ2-5, is DSGVTQTPKHLITATGQRVTLRCSPRSGDLSVYWYQQSLDQGLQFLIQYYNGEERAKGNILERFSAQQFPDLHSELNLSSLELGDSALYFCASSVGPSGSEEETQYFGPGTRLLVL.

This rearrangement joins TRBV12-5 to TRBJ1-1, with 7 bases aligning to TRBD1. Per germline, CDR1 LGHNT and CDR2 FRNRAP. The CDR3 length is 13 residues. Losses at the gene ends were 5 bases for V and 4 bases for J; bases not matched to a gene: 4. The CDR3 reads CASGPDRATEAFF. The DNA for the CDR3 is TGTGCTAGTGGTCCCGACAGGGCCACTGAAGCTTTCTTT.

Details on this clone: Other DNA sequences from this sample encode an identical CDR3 as well. The CDR3 nucleotides are TGTGCCAGTAGTATAGACTCCAGGAACACTGAAGCTTTCTTT. This codes for CASSIDSRNTEAFF. The rearrangement uses TRBV19 and TRBJ1-1; D is ambiguous. The V end lost 0 bases, the J end lost 1 base, and 6 bases lay between the germline ends. The CDR3 is 14 residues long. CDR1 LNHDA and CDR2 SQIVND come from the germline V gene (reference sequence).

This rearrangement joins TRBV9 to TRBJ1-6; 7 nucleotides line up with TRBD1. After removal of 10 bases from V and 2 bases from J, the junction contained 3 bases not matched to a gene. The CDR3 is 13 residues long. From germline, CDR1 is SGDLS and CDR2 YYNGEE. The CDR3 nucleotides read TGTGCCTCGGGACAGACCTATAATTCACCCCTCCACTTT. This codes for CASGQTYNSPLHF.

V and J are TRBV7-9 and TRBJ2-7; weak D call: TRBD1 (6 bases). Germline V CDR1 and CDR2: SEHNR, FQNEAQ (reference sequence). This CDR3 contains 13 residues. The ends were cut back, 6 bases at V and 5 bases at J, with 14 bases in the middle. The CDR3 coding sequence is TGTGCCAGCAGACCTACAGGGTCGGACGAGCAGTACTTC. Translation: CASRPTGSDEQYF.

V is TRBV5-1 and J is TRBJ1-1, with 10 nucleotides matching TRBD1. Germline values: CDR1 SGHRS, CDR2 YFSETQ. Trimming took 4 bases from V and 4 from J; bases not matched to a gene: 4. The CDR3 spans 14 residues. The CDR3 nucleotides read TGCGCCAGCAGCCTTGGGACAGGGGCCACTGAAGCTTTCTTT. Amino acid sequence: CASSLGTGATEAFF.

J is TRBJ2-7 and V is TRBV6-5; 7 bases match TRBD2. V was clipped by 7 bases and J by 6 bases; unmatched bases: 9. Germline CDR1 MNHEY, CDR2 SVGAGI. This CDR3 is built from 13 residues. As DNA, the CDR3 is TGTGCCAGCACCTGGACTAGTGGGTGCGAGCAGTACTTC. Its translation is CASTWTSGCEQYF.

CDR3 region: CASSLGQGAGELFF. Here the CDR3 DNA reads TGTGCCAGCAGCTTAGGCCAAGGGGCCGGGGAGCTGTTTTTT. The chain employs TRBV7-2 and TRBJ2-2; D is possibly TRBD1 (5 bases). The germline V and J ends were trimmed by 1 base and 6 bases, with 9 bases remaining between them. Germline CDR1 SGHTA, CDR2 FQGNSA. CDR3 size: 14 residues.

CDR3 amino acids: CASSSTTEAFF. The CDR3, as DNA: TGTGCCAGCAGCTCAACAACCGAAGCTTTCTTT. The chain couples TRBV7-9 to TRBJ1-1; D call uncertain. This CDR3 has 11 residues. Germline-derived CDR1 and CDR2 are SEHNR and FQNEAQ (reference sequence). Trimming cost V 4 bases and J 8 bases, with 8 bases left between them. Variable domain in full (rest from reference TRBV7-9 and TRBJ1-1): DTGVSQNPRHKITKRGQNVTFRCDPISEHNRLYWYRQTLGQGPEFLTYFQNEAQLEKSRLLSDRFSAERPKGSFSTLEIQRTEQGDSAMYLCASSSTTEAFFGQGTRLTVV.

This sequence joins TRBV19 and TRBJ2-7; D possibly corresponds to TRBD1 (5 bases). V lost 0 bases and J 4 bases, leaving 13 bases between the germline ends. This CDR3 contains 15 residues. Germline assignment: CDR1 LNHDA and CDR2 SQIVND (reference sequence). The CDR3 DNA reads TGTGCCAGTAGTATAGATCCGGCGACAGTTTACGAGCAGTACTTC. This codes for CASSIDPATVYEQYF.

The CDR3 loop is CASSPTGYRGYTF. The CDR3 DNA sequence: TGTGCCAGCAGCCCTACGGGGTACAGAGGCTACACCTTC. The rearrangement joins TRBV7-8 to TRBJ1-2; D not certain. V lost 5 bases to trimming and J lost 8 bases, with 15 bases between them. Looked up from germline, CDR1 is SGHVS and CDR2 is FQNEAQ. The CDR3 sequence is 13 residues long.

V usage is TRBV29-1 and J usage is TRBJ1-5; D possibly corresponds to TRBD1 (5 bases). Germline assignment: CDR1 SQVTM and CDR2 ANQGSEA. The V end lost 5 bases, the J end lost 2 bases, and 10 bases lay between the germline ends. CDR3 length equals 13 residues. CDR3 sequence (DNA): TGCAGCGTTATGGGGGGGGGCAATCAGCCCCAGCATTTT. Residues: CSVMGGGNQPQHF.

This clone was counted once. The V and J genes are TRBV5-6 and TRBJ1-1; tentatively, D is TRBD1 (6 bases). Deletions cut 4 bases from V and 9 bases from J, with 19 bases between. Germline V gene lookup returns CDR1 SGHDT and CDR2 YYEEEE. The length of the CDR3 is 14 residues. CDR3 sequence (DNA): TGTGCCAGCAGCCCCCAGAGGGGGAGCCTCAAAGCTTTCTTT. Encoded protein: CASSPQRGSLKAFF.

This chain links TRBV19 with TRBJ1-2, with 7 bases aligning to TRBD1. The CDR3 is made up of 14 amino acids. J gave up 7 bases and V 5 bases, and 10 bases lay outside the gene matches. CDR1 and CDR2 from the germline V gene are LNHDA and SQIVND (reference sequence). CDR3 residues: CASSPPQGRSGYTF. The CDR3 region has the DNA TGTGCCAGTAGTCCCCCACAGGGGCGGTCTGGCTACACCTTC.

The genes are TRBV7-2 and TRBJ2-5; TRBD2 aligns across 8 bases. Germline values: CDR1 SGHTA, CDR2 FQGNSA. V shed 2 bases, J shed 6 bases, and the junction held 5 bases outside the gene matches. CDR3 size: 14 residues. The CDR3 region is CASSLNGGAKTQYF. CDR3 DNA: TGTGCCAGCAGCTTAAACGGGGGGGCGAAGACCCAGTACTTC.

The J gene is TRBJ1-5, the V gene TRBV30; 10 nucleotides match TRBD1. Germline V gives CDR1 GTSNPN, CDR2 SVGIG (reference sequence). This CDR3 has 16 amino acids. V gave up 1 base and J gave up 4 bases; unmatched junction bases: 7. CDR3 sequence reads: CAWSARTGGSNQPQHF. In DNA form, the CDR3 reads TGTGCCTGGAGTGCCCGGACAGGGGGTTCTAATCAGCCCCAGCATTTT.

This clone turned up a few times. The chain employs TRBV10-2 and TRBJ1-2; D remains ambiguous. Germline V gene sequence: CDR1 WSHSY, CDR2 SAAADI. The CDR3 is 13 residues long. The V end lost 3 bases, the J end lost 0 bases, and 5 bases lay between the germline ends. This CDR3 reads CASSDTTNYGYTF. The CDR3 DNA sequence: TGCGCCAGCAGTGACACTACTAACTATGGCTACACCTTC.

The rearrangement uses TRBV2 and TRBJ2-3; 8 bases align to TRBD2. The CDR3 has 15 residues. The V and J ends lost 1 base and 1 base, in that order; junction bases with no gene match: 1. From germline, CDR1 is SNHLY and CDR2 FYNNEI. The CDR3, as DNA: TGTGCCAGCAGTGAAGAACTAGCGGGCACAGATACGCAGTATTTT. The encoded protein is CASSEELAGTDTQYF.

This rearrangement joins TRBV29-1 to TRBJ1-6; 10 nucleotides align to TRBD1. Germline CDR1 and CDR2: SQVTM and ANQGSEA. V was pared by 0 bases and J by 11 bases, with 7 bases of the junction left unmatched. There are 15 residues in the CDR3. The CDR3 spells CSVEDLRGTGAPLHF. CDR3 DNA sequence: TGCAGCGTTGAAGATCTCAGAGGGACAGGGGCACCCCTCCACTTT.

The chain is built from TRBV24-1 and TRBJ1-2; 9 bases align to TRBD1. V lost 10 bases, J lost 7 bases, and 9 bases stayed unmatched. Germline values: CDR1 KGHDR, CDR2 SFDVKD. This CDR3 contains 13 residues. CDR3 nucleotides: TGTGCCACGACGGATCGACAGGGGGGTGGCTACACCTTC. It specifies CATTDRQGGGYTF.

V and J are TRBV20-1 and TRBJ1-2; TRBD1 might be the D (6 bases). This CDR3 is built from 11 residues. V shed 6 bases and J shed 5 bases, with 10 bases lying between them. Germline CDR1 is DFQATT and CDR2 is SNEGSKA (reference sequence). CDR3 bases: TGCAGTGCGGGGCAGGGGTATGGCTACACCTTC. This gives the protein CSAGQGYGYTF.

This clone has a handful of counts. This chain connects TRBV19 to TRBJ2-7; 7 positions agree with TRBD1. V lost 8 bases and J lost 7; bases outside the gene matches: 14. The CDR3 contains 14 residues. Germline loops: CDR1 LNHDA, CDR2 SQIVND (reference sequence). The CDR3 reads CASATVGRGREQYF. The CDR3 DNA follows: TGTGCCAGTGCAACCGTTGGCAGGGGGAGAGAGCAGTACTTC. Full variable domain (remainder filled in from reference TRBV19 and TRBJ2-7): DGGITQSPKYLFRKEGQNVTLSCEQNLNHDAMYWYRQDPGQGLRLIYYSQIVNDFQKGDIAEGYSVSREKKESFPLTVTSAQKNPTAFYLCASATVGRGREQYFGPGTRLTVT.

V usage is TRBV11-3 and J usage is TRBJ2-3; 9 nucleotides align to TRBD2. V was pared by 3 bases and J by 6 bases, with 1 base of the junction left unmatched. This CDR3 comprises 13 residues. The germline V gene encodes CDR1 SGHNT and CDR2 YENEEA. The CDR3 sequence is CASSLRGGDTQYF. The CDR3 region has the DNA TGTGCCAGCAGCTTGCGGGGGGGGGATACGCAGTATTTT. Together with reference TRBV11-3 and TRBJ2-3, the CDR3 gives the full variable domain: EAGVVQSPRYKIIEKKQPVAFWCNPISGHNTLYWYLQNLGQGPELLIRYENEEAVDDSQLPKDRFSAERLKGVDSTLKIQPAELGDSAVYLCASSLRGGDTQYFGPGTRLTVL.

Only a few counts were recorded for this clone. The chain couples TRBV4-3 to TRBJ2-3; 8 positions match TRBD2. V was clipped by 0 bases and J by 3 bases; unmatched bases: 5. There are 16 residues in the CDR3. Germline V gene data show CDR1 as LGHNA and CDR2 as YSLEER. The CDR3 here is CASSQEPAGETDTQYF. CDR3 nucleotide sequence: TGCGCCAGCAGCCAAGAGCCAGCGGGGGAGACAGATACGCAGTATTTT.

The rearrangement uses TRBV9 and TRBJ2-2, with 11 bases identical to TRBD2. V gave up 4 bases and J gave up 1 base; unmatched junction bases: 3. Germline values: CDR1 SGDLS, CDR2 YYNGEE. The CDR3 extends over 16 amino acids. DNA for the CDR3: TGTGCCAGCAGCACCCTAGCGGGAGGGAACACCGGGGAGCTGTTTTTT. It yields the protein CASSTLAGGNTGELFF.

The V and J genes are TRBV5-5 and TRBJ2-5; 9 nucleotides agree with TRBD1. The CDR3 covers 17 residues. Germline V lookup: CDR1 SGHKS, CDR2 YYEKEE (reference sequence). V lost 4 bases and J lost 4; bases outside the gene matches: 14. The CDR3 here is CASSTHGTGRGVETQYF. DNA for the CDR3: TGTGCCAGCAGCACTCACGGGACAGGGCGAGGGGTAGAGACCCAGTACTTC.

CDR3 nucleotide sequence: TGCGCCAGCAGCGCGGGACAGGACACAGATACGCAGTATTTT. It yields the protein CASSAGQDTDTQYF. This chain links TRBV5-1 with TRBJ2-3, with 8 bases identical to TRBD1. The CDR3 runs 14 residues. Looked up from germline, CDR1 is SGHRS and CDR2 is YFSETQ. V lost 4 bases to trimming and J lost 2 bases; unmatched junction nucleotides: 3.

V is TRBV9 and J is TRBJ2-7, with TRBD1 identical over 9 bases. CDR3 size: 14 residues. The V gene's germline CDR1 is SGDLS and CDR2 YYNGEE. Trimming removed 4 bases from V and 4 bases from J; junction bases left unmatched: 6. CDR3 region: CASSPSDRGYEQYF. In DNA, the CDR3 is TGTGCCAGCAGCCCCTCGGACAGGGGATACGAGCAGTACTTC.

This clone was seen a few times. The V call is TRBV3-1 (or the pseudogene TRBV3-2), the J call TRBJ2-5, with 10 nucleotides matching TRBD2. CDR3 length: 16 residues. Trimming cost V 2 bases and J 3 bases; bases outside gene matches: 6. CDR1 is LGHDT and CDR2 is YNNKEL in the germline V gene (reference sequence). CDR3 amino acids: CASSQSWLAGEETQYF. CDR3 coding DNA: TGTGCCAGCAGCCAATCTTGGCTAGCGGGGGAAGAGACCCAGTACTTC.